This is a list of T cell receptor beta chains from one sample in a study of a mutant IDH1 vaccine in newly diagnosed glioma. Their antigen targets remain unknown. The data were produced by immunoSEQ multiplex PCR, yet TCRdb's version contains in-frame clones alone and is incomplete. Here the sample spans roughly 50,000 clones, approximately 79% being singletons. This specimen consisted of PBMCs, obtained from a glioma patient whose treatment included an IDH1 peptide vaccine. The receptors come from a woman aged 18 to 35 with glioma. Some clones in this sample may be carry-over from other donors' samples. Each CDR3 is given with its conserved first and last residue. Each record gives: clone size, V gene, D gene, J gene, CDR3 DNA, CDR3 protein. D genes are given only for firm matches. Size values are once, few and many counts, or a class for expanded clones, and some rows have none.

>-|TRBV4-1|-|TRBJ1-2
TGCGCCAGCAGCCAACAGACGGTTTGGGATGGCTACACCTTC
CASSQQTVWDGYTF
>-|TRBV5-5|TRBD2|TRBJ2-1
TGTGCCAGCAGCTTGGGACTAGCCCCCTCGGATGAGCAGTTCTTC
CASSLGLAPSDEQFF
>-|TRBV5-6|-|TRBJ1-5
TGTGCCAGCAGCTTAGGAGGCTCCCAGGAGTCTTCGGATTTT
CASSLGGSQESSDF
>-|TRBV5-6|TRBD2|TRBJ2-3
TGTGCCAGCAGCTCCCGACTAGCGGGGGCGGCAGATACGCAGTATTTT
CASSSRLAGAADTQYF
>-|TRBV27|-|TRBJ2-3
TGTGCCAGCAGTCTAACCAAGGGACGCACAGATACGCAGTATTTT
CASSLTKGRTDTQYF
>-|TRBV28|-|TRBJ1-1
TGTGCCAGCCGGGGGCCAGGGCCGTACACTGAAGCTTTCTTT
CASRGPGPYTEAFF
>-|TRBV20-1|-|TRBJ2-7
TGCAGTGCTAGAGACAGTCTACTTCAGTACTTC
CSARDSLLQYF
>once|TRBV18|-|TRBJ1-5
TGTGCCAGCTCACCAAACAACAATCAGCCCCAGCATTTT
CASSPNNNQPQHF
>few|TRBV5-1|-|TRBJ1-1
TGCGCCAGCAGCCTCCCAACGGTAGCGAACACTGAAGCTTTCTTT
CASSLPTVANTEAFF
>-|TRBV19|TRBD1|TRBJ1-1
TGTGCCAGTAGTATAAGGGACAGGGATCATCCTGAAGCTTTCTTT
CASSIRDRDHPEAFF
>few|TRBV5-1|TRBD1|TRBJ1-4
TGCGCCAGCAAATTAGTCGCCGGGACAGCTAATGAAAAACTGTTTTTT
CASKLVAGTANEKLFF
>-|TRBV9|-|TRBJ2-7
TGTGCCAGCAGCGTCGGGACACAGGGATTAGAGCAGTACTTC
CASSVGTQGLEQYF
>-|TRBV7-2|-|TRBJ2-2
TGTGCCAGCAGCTTAGATCGTCTTGGGGGCACCGGGGAGCTGTTTTTT
CASSLDRLGGTGELFF
>-|TRBV11-2|-|TRBJ2-2
TGTGCCAGCAGCTCCCCCCGTCTAAGCGCCAACACCGGGGAGCTGTTTTTT
CASSSPRLSANTGELFF
>-|TRBV19|-|TRBJ2-2
TGTGCCAGTAGTTCCGGGGAGGCCGGGGAGCTGTTTTTT
CASSSGEAGELFF
>-|TRBV19|-|TRBJ1-5
TGTGCCAGTAGTCCTGGAGGGGACCGCCAGCCCCAGCATTTT
CASSPGGDRQPQHF
>-|TRBV19|-|TRBJ2-7
TGTGCCAGTAGTGTCAGTGGGTCCTACGAGCAGTACTTC
CASSVSGSYEQYF
>-|TRBV27|TRBD1|TRBJ1-1
TGTGCCAGCAGTTTATCTTTGGGGACAGGGAGCGGTGAAGCTTTCTTT
CASSLSLGTGSGEAFF
>-|TRBV19|-|TRBJ2-7
TGTGCCAGTAGTATCCAGAGCTCCTACGAGCAGTACTTC
CASSIQSSYEQYF
>-|TRBV7-2|-|TRBJ2-3
TGTGCCAGCAGCTTAGGTTCGGGCGGAGGAGATACGCAGTATTTT
CASSLGSGGGDTQYF
>-|TRBV5-1|-|TRBJ2-1
TGCGCCAGCGCTATGGGCACAGGGCTTAATGAGCAGTTCTTC
CASAMGTGLNEQFF
>-|TRBV9|TRBD2|TRBJ2-1
TGTGCCAGCAGCCCTGAGACTAGCGGGATAAATGAGCAGTTCTTC
CASSPETSGINEQFF
>-|TRBV6-5|-|TRBJ1-2
TGTGCCAGCAGCCCAACTGGGCCCTATGGCTACACCTTC
CASSPTGPYGYTF
>few|TRBV29-1|-|TRBJ1-1
TGCAGTACTGCGTTGGGGAACACTGAAGCTTTCTTT
CSTALGNTEAFF